The clone carrying this T cell receptor beta chain has only a few counts. What it recognizes is unknown. CDR1 and CDR2 (germline): MNHEY, SVGAGI. V lost 8 bases to trimming and J lost 5 bases, with 18 bases between them. The CDR3 is 14 residues long. A multiplex PCR was run with 60 Vbeta primers and 13 Jbeta primers. Some clones are missing from TCRdb's copy, which holds only in-frame ones; the method was immunoSEQ multiplex PCR. The sample has under 200,000 clones; around 82% are singletons. The sample originates from a study of cytomegalovirus exposure and HLA in healthy donors. Study-wide context: Of all 400 or so donors who were genotyped, roughly 85% belonged to the Caucasian-associated ancestry cluster.

Healthy bone marrow donors made up the cohort. Study results and caveats: The investigators catalogued about 170 TCR beta chains as cytomegalovirus-associated. An Asian-associated ancestry cluster reportedly showed fewer N-insertions than the roughly 700-donor mean in a later analysis.

The receptor comes from a man aged 35 to 55 in good health and CMV-seronegative. Sequenced material: PBMCs. The chain uses TRBV6-5 and TRBJ1-1; D gene ambiguous. CDR3 in DNA: TGTGCCAGCGTGCCAGCCGGGGTTCGAACTGAAGCTTTCTTT. This encodes CASVPAGVRTEAFF.